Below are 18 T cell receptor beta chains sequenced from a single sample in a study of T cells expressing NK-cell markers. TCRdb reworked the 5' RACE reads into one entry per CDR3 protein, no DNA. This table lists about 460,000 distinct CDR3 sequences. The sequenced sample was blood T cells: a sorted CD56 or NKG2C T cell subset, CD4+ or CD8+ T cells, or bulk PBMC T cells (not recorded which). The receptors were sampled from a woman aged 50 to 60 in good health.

The CDR3 region is CASSLPRTGGSYEQYF. The chain joins TRBV27 to TRBJ2-7; TCRdb proposes TRBD1, but this gene call is untestable without DNA. From germline, CDR1 is MNHEY and CDR2 SMNVEV (reference sequence). This CDR3 comprises 16 residues.

The CDR3 region is CASTPKTGVGEQYF. The genes are TRBV6-5 and TRBJ2-7; the D gene TCRdb calls, TRBD1, cannot be checked with no DNA. Germline V gene data show CDR1 as MNHEY and CDR2 as SVGAGI. This CDR3 spans 14 amino acids.

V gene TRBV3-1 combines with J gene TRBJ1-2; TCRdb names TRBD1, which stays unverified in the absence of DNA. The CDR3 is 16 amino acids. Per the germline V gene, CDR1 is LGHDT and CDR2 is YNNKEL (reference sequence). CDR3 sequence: CASSQTAAGGKGGYTF. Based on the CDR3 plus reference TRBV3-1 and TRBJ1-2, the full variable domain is DTAVSQTPKYLVTQMGNDKSIKCEQNLGHDTMYWYKQDSKKFLKIMFSYNNKELIINETVPNRFSPKSPDKAHLNLHINSLELGDSAVYFCASSQTAAGGKGGYTFGSGTRLTVV.

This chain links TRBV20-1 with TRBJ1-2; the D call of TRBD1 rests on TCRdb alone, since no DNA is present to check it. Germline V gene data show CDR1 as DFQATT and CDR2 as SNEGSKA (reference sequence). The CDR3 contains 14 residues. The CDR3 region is CSARDQQGLGGYTF.

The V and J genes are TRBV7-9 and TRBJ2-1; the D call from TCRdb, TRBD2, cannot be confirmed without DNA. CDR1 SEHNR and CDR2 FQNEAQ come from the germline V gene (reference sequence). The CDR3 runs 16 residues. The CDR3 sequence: CASSLWGGDGANEQFF.

The CDR3 sequence: CASTFGGGRANTGELFF. The rearrangement joins TRBV12-3 or TRBV12-4 to TRBJ2-2; TCRdb's assignment of TRBD2 cannot be checked, as there is no DNA. CDR3 length: 17 amino acids.

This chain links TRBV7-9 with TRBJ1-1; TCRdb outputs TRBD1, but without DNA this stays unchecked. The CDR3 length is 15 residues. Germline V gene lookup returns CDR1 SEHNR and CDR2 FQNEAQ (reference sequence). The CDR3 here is CASSLAGGSNTEAFF. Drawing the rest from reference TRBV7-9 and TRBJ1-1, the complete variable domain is DTGVSQNPRHKITKRGQNVTFRCDPISEHNRLYWYRQTLGQGPEFLTYFQNEAQLEKSRLLSDRFSAERPKGSFSTLEIQRTEQGDSAMYLCASSLAGGSNTEAFFGQGTRLTVV.

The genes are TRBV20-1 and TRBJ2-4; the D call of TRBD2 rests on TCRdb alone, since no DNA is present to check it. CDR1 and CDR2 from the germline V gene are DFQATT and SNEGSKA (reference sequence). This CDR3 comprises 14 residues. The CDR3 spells CSAREGRLIGIQYF.

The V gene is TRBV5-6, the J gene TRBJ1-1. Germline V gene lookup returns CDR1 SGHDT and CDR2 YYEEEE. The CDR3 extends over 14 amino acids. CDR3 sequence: CASSQTAPSTEAFF.

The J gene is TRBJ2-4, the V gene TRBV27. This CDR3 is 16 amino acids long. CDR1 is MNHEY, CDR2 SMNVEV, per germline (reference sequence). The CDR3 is CASSFGRSLAKNIQYF.

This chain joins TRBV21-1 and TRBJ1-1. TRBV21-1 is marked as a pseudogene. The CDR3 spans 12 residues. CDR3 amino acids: CASSNRDTEAFF.

CDR3 in amino acids: CASSATLNTEAFF. The chain has TRBV6-4 and TRBJ1-1. The CDR3 is made up of 13 amino acids. CDR1 is MRHNA and CDR2 is SNTAGT in the germline V gene.

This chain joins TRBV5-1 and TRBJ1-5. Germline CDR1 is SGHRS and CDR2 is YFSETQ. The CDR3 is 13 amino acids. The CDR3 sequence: CASREAEGQPQHF.

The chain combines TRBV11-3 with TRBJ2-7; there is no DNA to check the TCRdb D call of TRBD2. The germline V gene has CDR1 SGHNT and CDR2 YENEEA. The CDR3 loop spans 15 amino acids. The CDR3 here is CASSLGEGWLDEQYF. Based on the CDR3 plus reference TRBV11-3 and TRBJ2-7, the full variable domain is EAGVVQSPRYKIIEKKQPVAFWCNPISGHNTLYWYLQNLGQGPELLIRYENEEAVDDSQLPKDRFSAERLKGVDSTLKIQPAELGDSAVYLCASSLGEGWLDEQYFGPGTRLTVT.

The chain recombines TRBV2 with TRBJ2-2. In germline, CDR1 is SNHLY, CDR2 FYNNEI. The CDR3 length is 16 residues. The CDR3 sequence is CASSESQAANTGELFF.

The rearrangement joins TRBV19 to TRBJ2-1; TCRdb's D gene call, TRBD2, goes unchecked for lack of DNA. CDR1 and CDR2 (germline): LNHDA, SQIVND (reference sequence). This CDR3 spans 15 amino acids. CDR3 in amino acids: CASSTEESSYNEQFF.

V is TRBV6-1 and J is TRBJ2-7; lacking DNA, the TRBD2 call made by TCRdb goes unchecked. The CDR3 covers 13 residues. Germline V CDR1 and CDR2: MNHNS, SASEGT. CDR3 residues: CASIREGLYEQYF.

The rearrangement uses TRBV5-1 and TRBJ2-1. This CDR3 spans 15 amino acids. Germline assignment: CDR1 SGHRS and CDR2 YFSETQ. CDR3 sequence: CASSLGQTLDNEQFF.